This is a list of T cell receptor beta chains from one sample in a study of naive and memory T cell subsets. TCRdb reprocessed the UMI-ligation and nested PCR reads via MiXCR and lists one record per CDR3 protein. Of tens of thousands of distinct CDR3 sequences in the sample, around 13% were seen once. The sequencing sample was made of central memory CD4+ T cells from blood. The source of these receptors is a human donor in good health. CDR3s include the opening cysteine and the closing phenylalanine or tryptophan. D genes are given only for firm matches. A row's size may be missing; if present it is once, few, many or a size class.

abundance	j_gene	d_gene	v_gene	CDR3nt	CDR3aa
many	TRBJ2-7	TRBD1	TRBV19	TGTGCCAGTAATGACGGACAGGCGTCCTACGAGCAGTACTTC	CASNDGQASYEQYF
NA	TRBJ2-7	NA	TRBV18	TGTGCCAGCTCACCAAGGGACTCAACCGAGCAGTACTTC	CASSPRDSTEQYF
NA	TRBJ2-3	NA	TRBV29-1	TGCAGCGTTGAAGATGGGGAAGATACGCAGTATTTT	CSVEDGEDTQYF
few	TRBJ2-7	TRBD2	TRBV29-1	TGCAGCGTTGAAGGACTAGCGGGAGCGTACTACGAGCAGTACTTC	CSVEGLAGAYYEQYF
few	TRBJ2-7	NA	TRBV24-1	TGTGCCACCAGTGACTGGGACCGCCGCGCCCCCATCTACGAGCAGTACTTC	CATSDWDRRAPIYEQYF
NA	TRBJ2-1	TRBD2	TRBV27	TGTGCCAGCAGTCCAGGACTAGCCAGTGAGCAGTTCTTC	CASSPGLASEQFF
NA	TRBJ2-5	NA	TRBV28	TGTGCCAGCAGGGCAGGGTCGTACCAAGAGACCCAGTACTTC	CASRAGSYQETQYF
NA	TRBJ2-1	NA	TRBV29-1	TGCAGCCTCGTGCAATACAATGAGCAGTTCTTC	CSLVQYNEQFF
many	TRBJ2-7	NA	TRBV3-1	TGTGCCAGCAGCCAAGAACCAGCGTACTACGAGCAGTACTTC	CASSQEPAYYEQYF
many	TRBJ1-6	NA	TRBV4-1	TGCGCCAGCAGCCAAGTGGTGAATTCACCCCTCCACTTT	CASSQVVNSPLHF
NA	TRBJ2-3	NA	TRBV28	TGTGCCAGCAGTGCGACGTCCGTTCCAGATACGCAGTATTTT	CASSATSVPDTQYF
NA	TRBJ2-7	TRBD1	TRBV29-1	TGCAGCGTGGAGACAGGGTTCTTCTCCAGCGAGCAGTACTTC	CSVETGFFSSEQYF
NA	TRBJ2-7	TRBD2	TRBV4-1	TGCGCCAGCAGCCAACCTAGCGGGGGGTTCTACGAGCAGTACTTC	CASSQPSGGFYEQYF
few	TRBJ2-5	TRBD1	TRBV29-1	TGCAGCGTTGGGGGACAGGGTCTGCGGGAGACCCAGTACTTC	CSVGGQGLRETQYF
few	TRBJ2-6	NA	TRBV12-3/TRBV12-4	TGTGCCAGCAGTCAGACCTCTGGGGCCAACGTCCTGACTTTC	CASSQTSGANVLTF
NA	TRBJ2-2	TRBD1	TRBV5-1	TGCGCCAGCAGCAAGGGACAGGAGGGCACCGGGGAGCTGTTTTTT	CASSKGQEGTGELFF
many	TRBJ2-5	NA	TRBV7-7	TGTGCCAGCAGCCCTACAGGAGAGACCCAGTACTTC	CASSPTGETQYF
few	TRBJ2-5	NA	TRBV30	TGTGCCTGGAGTACACAAGAGACCCAGTACTTC	CAWSTQETQYF
few	TRBJ2-7	NA	TRBV20-1	TGCAGCGGAGAGGTCTCCTACGAGCAGTACTTC	CSGEVSYEQYF
few	TRBJ1-2	TRBD1	TRBV6-5	TGTGCCAGCAGTCGGACAGGGGGGAAAGCGAACTATGGCTACACCTTC	CASSRTGGKANYGYTF
few	TRBJ2-3	NA	TRBV24-1	TGTGCCACCAGTGAACGAGCCACAGATACGCAGTATTTT	CATSERATDTQYF
NA	TRBJ1-2	NA	TRBV4-1	TGCGCCAGCAGCCAAGATATGCCAGGGCCCTATGGCTACACCTTC	CASSQDMPGPYGYTF